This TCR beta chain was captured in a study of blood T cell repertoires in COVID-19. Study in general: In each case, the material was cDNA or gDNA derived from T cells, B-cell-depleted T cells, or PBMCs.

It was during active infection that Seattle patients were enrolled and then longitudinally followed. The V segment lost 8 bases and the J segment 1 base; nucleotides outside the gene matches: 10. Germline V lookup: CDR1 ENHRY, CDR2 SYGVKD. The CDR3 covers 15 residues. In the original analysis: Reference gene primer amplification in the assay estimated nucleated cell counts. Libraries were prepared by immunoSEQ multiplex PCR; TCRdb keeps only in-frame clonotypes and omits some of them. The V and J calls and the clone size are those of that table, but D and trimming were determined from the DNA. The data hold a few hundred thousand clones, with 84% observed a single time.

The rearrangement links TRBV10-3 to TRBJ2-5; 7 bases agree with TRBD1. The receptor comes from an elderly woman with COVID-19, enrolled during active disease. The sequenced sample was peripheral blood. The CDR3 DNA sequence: TGTGCCATCGGGGACAGTCAAACCGTCCAAGAGACCCAGTACTTC. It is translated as CAIGDSQTVQETQYF.